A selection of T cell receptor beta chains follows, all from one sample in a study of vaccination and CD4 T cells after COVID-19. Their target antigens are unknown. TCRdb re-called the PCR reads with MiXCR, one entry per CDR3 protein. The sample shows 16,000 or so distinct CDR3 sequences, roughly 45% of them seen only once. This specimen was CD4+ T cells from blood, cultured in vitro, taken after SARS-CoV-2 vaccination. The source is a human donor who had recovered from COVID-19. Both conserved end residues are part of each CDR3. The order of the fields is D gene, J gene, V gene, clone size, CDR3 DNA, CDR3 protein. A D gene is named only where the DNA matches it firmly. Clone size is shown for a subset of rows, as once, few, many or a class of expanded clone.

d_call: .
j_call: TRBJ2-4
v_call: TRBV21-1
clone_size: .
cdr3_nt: TGTGCCAGCAATGGGACTAGCGGAGGGAGAAACATTCAGTACTTC
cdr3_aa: CASNGTSGGRNIQYF

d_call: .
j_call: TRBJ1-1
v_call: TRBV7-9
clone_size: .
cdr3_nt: TGTGCCAGCAGCTTATTAGGGACTCGGGGCTTGAACACTGAAGCTTTCTTT
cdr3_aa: CASSLLGTRGLNTEAFF

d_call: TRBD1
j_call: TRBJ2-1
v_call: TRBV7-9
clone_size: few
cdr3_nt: TGTGCCAGCAGCTTAGGAGACAGGGTATACAATGAGCAGTTCTTC
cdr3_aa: CASSLGDRVYNEQFF

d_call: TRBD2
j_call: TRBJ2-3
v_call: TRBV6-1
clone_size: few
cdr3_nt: TGTGCCAGCAGTACGGGACTAGCGATCACAGATACGCAGTATTTT
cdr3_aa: CASSTGLAITDTQYF

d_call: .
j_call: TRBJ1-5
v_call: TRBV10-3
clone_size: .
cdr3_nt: TGTGCCATCAGTGAAGGGGCGGATAGCAATCAGCCCCAGCATTTT
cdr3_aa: CAISEGADSNQPQHF

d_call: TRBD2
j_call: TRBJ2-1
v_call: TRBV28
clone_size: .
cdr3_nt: TGTGCCAGCAGTTTAGGGACTAGCGGGAGAAATGAGCAGTTCTTC
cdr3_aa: CASSLGTSGRNEQFF

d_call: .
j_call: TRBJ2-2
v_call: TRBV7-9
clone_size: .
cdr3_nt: TGTGCCAGCAGCCCAGAGTGGACCGGGGAGCTGTTTTTT
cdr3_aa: CASSPEWTGELFF

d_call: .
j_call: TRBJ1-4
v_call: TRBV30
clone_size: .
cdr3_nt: TGTGCCTGGAGTGTACCGGGGGACCAAAGGGGAAAACTGTTTTTT
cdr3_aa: CAWSVPGDQRGKLFF

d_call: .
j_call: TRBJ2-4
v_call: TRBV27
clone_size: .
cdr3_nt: TGTGCCAGCGGAGACTCTGCCAAAAACATTCAGTACTTC
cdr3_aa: CASGDSAKNIQYF

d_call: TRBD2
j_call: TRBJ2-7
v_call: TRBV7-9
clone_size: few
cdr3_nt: TGTGCCAGCACCTCGCGGGAGAACGAGCAGTACTTC
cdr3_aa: CASTSRENEQYF

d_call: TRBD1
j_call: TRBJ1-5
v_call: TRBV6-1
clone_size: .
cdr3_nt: TGTGCCAGCAGGGGACAGGACCATCAGCCCCAGCATTTT
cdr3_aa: CASRGQDHQPQHF

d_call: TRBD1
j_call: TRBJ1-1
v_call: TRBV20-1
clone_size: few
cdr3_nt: TGCAGTGCTAGCAGGCAGGGGGGTAGAACTGAAGCTTTCTTT
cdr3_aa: CSASRQGGRTEAFF

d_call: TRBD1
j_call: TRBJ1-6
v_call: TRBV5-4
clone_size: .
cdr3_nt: TGTGCCAGCAGCCGGGACAGGCGGAATTCACCCCTCCACTTT
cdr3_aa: CASSRDRRNSPLHF

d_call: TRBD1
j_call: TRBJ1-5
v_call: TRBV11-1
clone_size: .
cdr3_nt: TGTGCCAGCAGCTTACCCCCCGACAGGGTAGGTAGCAATCAGCCCCAGCATTTT
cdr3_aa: CASSLPPDRVGSNQPQHF

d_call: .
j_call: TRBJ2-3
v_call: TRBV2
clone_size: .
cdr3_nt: TGTGCCAGCAGTGTTGACTCCAACACAGATACGCAGTATTTT
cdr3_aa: CASSVDSNTDTQYF

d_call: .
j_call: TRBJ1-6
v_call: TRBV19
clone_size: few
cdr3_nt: TGTGCCAGTGGAAAATTCACCGGGGCCAATTCACCCCTCCACTTT
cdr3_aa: CASGKFTGANSPLHF

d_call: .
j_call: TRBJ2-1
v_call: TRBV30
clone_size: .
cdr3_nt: TGTGCCTGGAGAGGGAACCGCGGGGAATACAATGAGCAGTTCTTC
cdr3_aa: CAWRGNRGEYNEQFF

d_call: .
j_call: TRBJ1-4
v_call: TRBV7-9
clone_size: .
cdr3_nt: TGTGCCAGCAGCTTAGTTCCCCGCTATGCAGGGAAGGGAGCTAATGAAAAACTGTTTTTT
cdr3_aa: CASSLVPRYAGKGANEKLFF

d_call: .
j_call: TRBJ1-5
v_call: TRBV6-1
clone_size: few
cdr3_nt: TGTGCCAGCGCCGAATACAGGGGCAATCAGCCCCAGCATTTT
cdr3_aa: CASAEYRGNQPQHF

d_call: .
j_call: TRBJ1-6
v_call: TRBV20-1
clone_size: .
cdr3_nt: TGCAGTGCTAGAGGGGGGGGTGCGGATTCACCCCTCCACTTT
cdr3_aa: CSARGGGADSPLHF

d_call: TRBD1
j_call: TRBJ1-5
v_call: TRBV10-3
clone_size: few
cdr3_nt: TGTGCCATCAGTGCTACAGGGGGAGGTAGACAGCCCCAGCATTTT
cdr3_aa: CAISATGGGRQPQHF

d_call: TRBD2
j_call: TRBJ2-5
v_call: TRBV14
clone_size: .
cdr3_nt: TGTGCCAGCAGCCAAGATTCGACCTTGACTAGCGGGATTCAAGAGACCCAGTACTTC
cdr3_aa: CASSQDSTLTSGIQETQYF

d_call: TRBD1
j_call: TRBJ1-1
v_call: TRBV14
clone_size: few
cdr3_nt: TGTGCCAGCAGCCAAGATGACAGGGTCTACACTGAAGCTTTCTTT
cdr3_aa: CASSQDDRVYTEAFF

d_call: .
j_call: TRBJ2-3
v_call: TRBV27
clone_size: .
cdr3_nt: TGTGCCAGCAGTCAATCCAGGGGAGTAGATACGCAGTATTTT
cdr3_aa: CASSQSRGVDTQYF

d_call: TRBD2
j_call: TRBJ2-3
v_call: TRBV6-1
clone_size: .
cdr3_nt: TGTGCCAGCAGTGCTGCTAGCGGGAGGGTCCCGGGGGTGGATACGCAGTATTTT
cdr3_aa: CASSAASGRVPGVDTQYF

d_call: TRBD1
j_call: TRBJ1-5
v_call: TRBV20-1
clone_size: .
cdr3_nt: TGCAGTGCTAGACTGACCAGGGGGGACGGCAATCAGCCCCAGCATTTT
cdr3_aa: CSARLTRGDGNQPQHF

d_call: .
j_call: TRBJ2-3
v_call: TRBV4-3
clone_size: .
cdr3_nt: TGCGCCAGCAGCCGCGGTTTTGGGGGAGAAAACACAGATACGCAGTATTTT
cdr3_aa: CASSRGFGGENTDTQYF

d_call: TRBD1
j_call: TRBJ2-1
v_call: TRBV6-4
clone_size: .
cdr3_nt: TGTGCCAGCAGTGACTCGACAGGGCACAATGAGCAGTTCTTC
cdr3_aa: CASSDSTGHNEQFF

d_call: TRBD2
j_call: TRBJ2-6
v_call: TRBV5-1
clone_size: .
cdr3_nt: TGCGCCAGCAGCACGGGGGGCTCTGGGGCCAACGTCCTGACTTTC
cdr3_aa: CASSTGGSGANVLTF

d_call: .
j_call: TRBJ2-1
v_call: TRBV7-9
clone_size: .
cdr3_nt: TGTGCCAGCAGCTTAGGGGACCCTGGCTACAATGAGCAGTTCTTC
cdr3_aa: CASSLGDPGYNEQFF

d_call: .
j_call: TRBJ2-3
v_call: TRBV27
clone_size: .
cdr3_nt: TGTGCCAGCAGTTTATTTAGGAGACGCCCAGATACGCAGTATTTT
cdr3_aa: CASSLFRRRPDTQYF

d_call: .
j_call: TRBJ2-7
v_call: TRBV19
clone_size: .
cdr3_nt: TGTGCCAGTAGTATGTCAGGGGGAGGGACCTACGAGCAGTACTTC
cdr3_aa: CASSMSGGGTYEQYF

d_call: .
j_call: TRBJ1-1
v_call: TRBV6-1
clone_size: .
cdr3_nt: TGTGCCAGCAGGCCCCCGGGGGCGCATGGGGGCACTGAAGCTTTCTTT
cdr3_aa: CASRPPGAHGGTEAFF

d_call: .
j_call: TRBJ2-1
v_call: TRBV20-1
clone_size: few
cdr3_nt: TGCAGTGCTAGAGATCTCGGCAGGGTGACTGAGCAGTTCTTC
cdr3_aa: CSARDLGRVTEQFF

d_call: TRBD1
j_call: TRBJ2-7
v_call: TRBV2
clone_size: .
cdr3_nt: TGTGCCAGCAGTGAACGACAGGGGGTCCACGAGCAGTACTTC
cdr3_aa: CASSERQGVHEQYF

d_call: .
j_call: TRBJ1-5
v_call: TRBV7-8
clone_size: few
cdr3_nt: TGTGCCAGCAGCCCGGAACGGGGGCACGGTAATCAGCCCCAGCATTTT
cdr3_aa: CASSPERGHGNQPQHF

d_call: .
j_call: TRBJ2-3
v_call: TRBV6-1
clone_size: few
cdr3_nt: TGTGCCAGCAGTGAAGAAACCGGTTTCACAGATACGCAGTATTTT
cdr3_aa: CASSEETGFTDTQYF

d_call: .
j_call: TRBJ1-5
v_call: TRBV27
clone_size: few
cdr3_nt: TGTGCCAGCAGTTCATACAGGGCGGATCAGCCCCAGCATTTT
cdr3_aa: CASSSYRADQPQHF

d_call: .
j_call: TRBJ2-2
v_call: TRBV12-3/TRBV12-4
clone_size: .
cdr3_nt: TGTGCCAGCAGTTACACCGGGGAGCTGTTTTTT
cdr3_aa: CASSYTGELFF

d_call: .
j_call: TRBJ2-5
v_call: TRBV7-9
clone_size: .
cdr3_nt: TGTGCCAGCAGCTTATCATCGGGACAAGAGACCCAGTACTTC
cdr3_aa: CASSLSSGQETQYF

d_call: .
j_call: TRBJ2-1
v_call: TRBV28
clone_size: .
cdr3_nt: TGTGCCACGAAAGACAATGAGCAGTTCTTC
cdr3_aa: CATKDNEQFF

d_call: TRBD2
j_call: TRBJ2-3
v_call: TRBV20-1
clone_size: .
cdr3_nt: TGCAGTGCAGGGAGCACTAGCGGGAGCTCGACAGATACGCAGTATTTT
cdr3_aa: CSAGSTSGSSTDTQYF

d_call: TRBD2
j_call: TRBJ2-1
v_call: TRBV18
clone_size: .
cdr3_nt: TGTGCCAGCTCGCGGACTAGCGGGAGTGTTGTTGAGCAGTTCTTC
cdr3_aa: CASSRTSGSVVEQFF

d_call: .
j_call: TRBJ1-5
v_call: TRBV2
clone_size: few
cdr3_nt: TGTGCCAGCAGTGAAGCGCTTTTTCGCCGGCGGAACACCAATCAGCCCCAGCATTTT
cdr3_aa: CASSEALFRRRNTNQPQHF

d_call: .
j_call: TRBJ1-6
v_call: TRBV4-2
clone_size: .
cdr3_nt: TGTGCCAGCAGCCAAGGATCTAGTAGCTCCTATAATTCACCCCTCCACTTT
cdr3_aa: CASSQGSSSSYNSPLHF

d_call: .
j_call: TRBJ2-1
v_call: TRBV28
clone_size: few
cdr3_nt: TGTGCCAGCAGTTTCTTCGGGATGGACAATGAGCAGTTCTTC
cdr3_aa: CASSFFGMDNEQFF

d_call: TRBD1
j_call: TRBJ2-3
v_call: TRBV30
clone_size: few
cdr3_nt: TGTGCCTGGGAGAGGGGGCGCGGCACAGATACGCAGTATTTT
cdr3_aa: CAWERGRGTDTQYF

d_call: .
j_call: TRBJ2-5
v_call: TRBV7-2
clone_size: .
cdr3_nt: TGTGCCAGCAGCTCAAACAGCGGGTCCCAGTACTTC
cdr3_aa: CASSSNSGSQYF

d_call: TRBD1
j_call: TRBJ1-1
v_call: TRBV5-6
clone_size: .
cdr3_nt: TGTGCCAGCAGCCTGACAGGGGTCCACATGAACACTGAAGCTTTCTTT
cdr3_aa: CASSLTGVHMNTEAFF

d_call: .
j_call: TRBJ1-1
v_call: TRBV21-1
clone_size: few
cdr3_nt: TGTGCTAAGCAGCACCGGGACAGGGAAGCTTTCTTT
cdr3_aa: CAKQHRDREAFF

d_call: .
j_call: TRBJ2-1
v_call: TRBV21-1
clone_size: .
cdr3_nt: TGTGCCAGCAGCATCACCGGGACTAGGAGCGATGAGCAGTTCTTC
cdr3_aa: CASSITGTRSDEQFF

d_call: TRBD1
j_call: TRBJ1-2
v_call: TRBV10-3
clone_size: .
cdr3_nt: TGTGCCATCACCACTGGACAGGGCGGTGAGTCGGCTGGCTACACCTTC
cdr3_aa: CAITTGQGGESAGYTF

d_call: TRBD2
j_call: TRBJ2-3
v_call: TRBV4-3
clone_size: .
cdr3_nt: TGCGCCAGCAGCCATCCGGGACTAGCGGACACAGATACGCAGTATTTT
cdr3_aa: CASSHPGLADTDTQYF

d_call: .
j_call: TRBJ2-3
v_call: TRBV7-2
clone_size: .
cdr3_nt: TGTGCCAGCAGCCAACAAGCAGATACGCAGTATTTT
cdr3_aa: CASSQQADTQYF

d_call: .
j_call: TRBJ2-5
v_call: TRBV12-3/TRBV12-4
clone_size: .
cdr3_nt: TGTGCCAGCAGTTTACTAGGGGGAGAAATGGAGACCCAGTACTTC
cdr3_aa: CASSLLGGEMETQYF

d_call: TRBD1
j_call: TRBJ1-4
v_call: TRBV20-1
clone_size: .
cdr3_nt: TGCAGTGCTTATCCGGGACAGGCTAATGAAAAACTGTTTTTT
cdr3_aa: CSAYPGQANEKLFF

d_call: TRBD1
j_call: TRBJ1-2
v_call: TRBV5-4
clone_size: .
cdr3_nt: TGTGCCAGCAGCTTCCCGGACAGGGGGAGTGGCTACACCTTC
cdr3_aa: CASSFPDRGSGYTF

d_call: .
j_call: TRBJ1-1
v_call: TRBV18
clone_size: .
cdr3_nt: TGTGCCAGCTCACAACAGGGAGACACTGAAGCTTTCTTT
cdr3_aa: CASSQQGDTEAFF

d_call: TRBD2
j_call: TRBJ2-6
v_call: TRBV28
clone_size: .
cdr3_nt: TGTGCCAGCGGGAGGGAAGGAGGTGGGGCCAACGTCCTGACTTTC
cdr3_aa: CASGREGGGANVLTF